These T cell receptor beta chains were read from a single sample in a study of blood T cells in healthy people across ages. TCRdb re-analysed the 5' RACE reads in MiXCR, keeping a single row per CDR3 protein. The sample records around 870,000 distinct CDR3 sequences, 29% being singletons. Sequenced sample: blood. These receptors originate from a woman older than 75 in good health. Each CDR3 is given with its conserved first and last residue. D genes are given only for firm matches. Where a row states a size, it is once, few, many or the class of an expanded clone; other rows omit it.

size	V	J	D	length	DNA	CDR3
many	TRBV12-3/TRBV12-4	TRBJ1-2	TRBD1	15	TGTGCCAGCAGTTACCCGTCGACAGGGAGAAATGGCTACACCTTC	CASSYPSTGRNGYTF
many	TRBV5-1	TRBJ2-5	.	16	TGCGCCAGCAGCTTGGGTGGAGGGGCAACCCGGGAGACCCAGTACTTC	CASSLGGGATRETQYF
many	TRBV10-2	TRBJ1-2	.	15	TGCGCCAGCACTCCATTGTCCCAGGCCAGCTATGGCTACACCTTC	CASTPLSQASYGYTF
many	TRBV7-2	TRBJ1-5	.	14	TGTGCCAGCAGCTCCACGACGGGAAATCAGCCCCAGCATTTT	CASSSTTGNQPQHF
.	TRBV3-1	TRBJ1-1	.	16	TGTGCCAGCAGCCAAGGGGGGGCCGGGATGACGTCTGAAGCTTTCTTT	CASSQGGAGMTSEAFF
few	TRBV6-2/TRBV6-3	TRBJ2-1	TRBD1	16	TGTGCCAGCAGTTACTCGACAGGGAAGATCTACAATGAGCAGTTCTTC	CASSYSTGKIYNEQFF
.	TRBV6-6	TRBJ1-2	TRBD1	14	TGTGCCAGCAGTCGACAGGGGGATGCGGACGGCTACACCTTC	CASSRQGDADGYTF
few	TRBV12-3/TRBV12-4	TRBJ1-2	.	14	TGTGCCAGCAGTTTGGACAGTTCTATGGACGGCTACACCTTC	CASSLDSSMDGYTF
.	TRBV7-2	TRBJ2-4	TRBD1	18	TGTGCCAGCAGCCCGGGGACAGGGGGCCCGATTGCCAAAAACATTCAGTACTTC	CASSPGTGGPIAKNIQYF
few	TRBV7-2	TRBJ1-4	TRBD1	15	TGTGCCAGCAGCCTCCAGGGACAGGGGGTGGAAAAACTGTTTTTT	CASSLQGQGVEKLFF
.	TRBV6-2/TRBV6-3	TRBJ1-1	.	15	TGTGCCAGCAGTTACGGGGGGAGTCCCAGCACTGAAGCTTTCTTT	CASSYGGSPSTEAFF
.	TRBV24-1	TRBJ2-1	TRBD2	16	TGTGCCACCAGTGCGGCTAGCGGGAGCTTAGGCAATGAGCAGTTCTTC	CATSAASGSLGNEQFF
many	TRBV7-2	TRBJ1-4	TRBD1	15	TGTGCCAGCAGCTTACGGGACAGGGGTTTTGAAAAACTGTTTTTT	CASSLRDRGFEKLFF
few	TRBV30	TRBJ1-2	.	15	TGTGCCTGGAGTGGGGCGTTCAGATCGTTCTATGGCTACACCTTC	CAWSGAFRSFYGYTF
few	TRBV7-9	TRBJ1-6	.	12	TGTGCCGGCGCGACAGCAAGTTCACCCCTCCACTTT	CAGATASSPLHF
.	TRBV7-2	TRBJ2-1	.	15	TGTGCCAGCAGCCAACGGCCAGGGTCTATGAATGAGCAGTTCTTC	CASSQRPGSMNEQFF
many	TRBV27	TRBJ2-3	TRBD1	14	TGTGCCAGCAGTAAGGACAGGGCCGAAGATACGCAGTATTTT	CASSKDRAEDTQYF
.	TRBV5-6	TRBJ2-5	.	16	TGTGCCAGCAGCTTGGGCAGCAGGGCGTCCCAAGAGACCCAGTACTTC	CASSLGSRASQETQYF
many	TRBV6-5	TRBJ2-5	.	16	TGTGCCAGCAGTTTAAATGGGGGGGGGCTTAGAGAGACCCAGTACTTC	CASSLNGGGLRETQYF
few	TRBV28	TRBJ1-1	TRBD1	17	TGTGCCAGCAGGGGGGACAGGGTCCGGGACTTGAACACTGAAGCTTTCTTT	CASRGDRVRDLNTEAFF
few	TRBV5-1	TRBJ2-6	.	16	TGCGCCAGCAGCTTTGGTTCGGGATCTGGGGCCAACGTCCTGACTTTC	CASSFGSGSGANVLTF
many	TRBV6-1	TRBJ1-2	.	11	TGTGCCAGCCGACAGAACTATGGCTACACCTTC	CASRQNYGYTF
many	TRBV25-1	TRBJ2-3	.	16	TGTGCCAGCAGTGAATCGCCGGGACGCAGCACAGATACGCAGTATTTT	CASSESPGRSTDTQYF
many	TRBV6-5	TRBJ2-3	TRBD1	15	TGTGCCAGCAGTTACGGCGACAGGGGTACAGATACGCAGTATTTT	CASSYGDRGTDTQYF
.	TRBV5-1	TRBJ2-7	TRBD2	16	TGCGCCAGCAGCTTGACTAGCGGTAGCTCCTACAATGAGCAGTACTTC	CASSLTSGSSYNEQYF
few	TRBV28	TRBJ1-5	.	12	TGTGCCAGCAAGGGCACGAATCAGCCCCAGCATTTT	CASKGTNQPQHF
.	TRBV12-3/TRBV12-4	TRBJ1-1	TRBD1	16	TGTGCCAGCAGTTTAGCGGGGCCAGGGGGCTCCGCTGAAGCTTTCTTT	CASSLAGPGGSAEAFF
.	TRBV5-5	TRBJ1-4	TRBD1	14	TGTGCCAGCAGCTTCGGGGACAGTAATGAAAAACTGTTTTTT	CASSFGDSNEKLFF
many	TRBV20-1	TRBJ1-4	.	13	TGCAGTGCTAGAGATAATCAGCGTGAAAAACTGTTTTTT	CSARDNQREKLFF
many	TRBV7-9	TRBJ2-7	.	14	TGTGCCAGCAGCCGCGGGACTGGAGCCTACGAGCAGTACTTC	CASSRGTGAYEQYF
.	TRBV12-3/TRBV12-4	TRBJ1-5	TRBD1	15	TGTGCCAGCAGTTTCAGAGACAGGGGGAATCAGCCCCAGCATTTT	CASSFRDRGNQPQHF
many	TRBV6-2/TRBV6-3	TRBJ1-5	TRBD1	15	TGTGCCAGCAGCCCCGGGACAGGGCTCCCTCAGCCCCAGCATTTT	CASSPGTGLPQPQHF
few	TRBV30	TRBJ2-5	.	13	TGTGCCTGGAGTGGTCTAGGGGGAGAGACCCAGTACTTC	CAWSGLGGETQYF
many	TRBV11-2	TRBJ1-2	.	13	TGTGCCAGCAGCCCAGACACTTTCTATGGCTACACCTTC	CASSPDTFYGYTF
many	TRBV7-2	TRBJ2-5	.	14	TGTGCCAGCAGCCTGGACAGATTCCAAGAGACCCAGTACTTC	CASSLDRFQETQYF
many	TRBV3-1	TRBJ2-1	.	14	TGTGCCAGCAGCCAAGCCCGGGCTAGCATTGAGCAGTTCTTC	CASSQARASIEQFF
many	TRBV2	TRBJ2-1	.	14	TGTGCCAGCATCCCGGACGGGAAGGTCAATGAGCAGTTCTTC	CASIPDGKVNEQFF
.	TRBV30	TRBJ2-5	.	11	TGTGCCTGGAGAAGGGGGGAGACCCAGTACTTC	CAWRRGETQYF
many	TRBV20-1	TRBJ2-1	.	15	TGCAGTGCGAGCGCCGGGACGGCGGCCTACAATGAGCAGTTCTTC	CSASAGTAAYNEQFF
many	TRBV20-1	TRBJ2-7	.	13	TGCTTAGTGGGGACACCGAGCTCCTACGAGCAGTACTTC	CLVGTPSSYEQYF
many	TRBV5-1	TRBJ2-5	TRBD2	14	TGCGCCAGCAGCTGGCGGGGACTAGCAGAGACCCAGTACTTC	CASSWRGLAETQYF